These 19 T cell receptor beta chains came from one sample sequenced in a study of PD-1 blockade in classical Hodgkin lymphoma. Time point here: newly diagnosed, previously untreated cHL patient sample. Purification of CD4+ T cells from thawed PBMCs was performed via magnetic negative selection. Produced via immunoSEQ multiplex PCR; TCRdb's table is partial and in-frame only. The repertoire consists of about 23,000 clones, with 89% occurring once and the leading ten covering over 0.2%. Input material: CD4+ T cells from blood. These receptor sequences come from a human donor with classical Hodgkin lymphoma.

The sample holds a few counts of this clone. The V and J genes are TRBV6-5 and TRBJ1-1; 9 bases align to TRBD1. CDR3 length: 12 residues. The germline CDR1 and CDR2 sequences are MNHEY and SVGAGI. After removal of 6 bases from V and 11 bases from J, the junction contained 7 bases not matched to a gene. The chain's CDR3 is CASRLGQGKAFF. DNA of the CDR3: TGTGCCAGCAGATTAGGACAGGGGAAGGCTTTCTTT.

The gene calls are TRBV19 and TRBJ2-2; 7 bases map to TRBD1. Germline V gene data show CDR1 as LNHDA and CDR2 as SQIVND (reference sequence). With 5 bases clipped from V and 4 bases from J, the junction kept 10 bases outside the gene matches. This CDR3 spans 16 amino acids. CDR3 nucleotides: TGTGCCAGTAGTCTTCGGACAGGCTATACCACCGGGGAGCTGTTTTTT. As protein: CASSLRTGYTTGELFF. Full variable domain (remainder filled in from reference TRBV19 and TRBJ2-2): DGGITQSPKYLFRKEGQNVTLSCEQNLNHDAMYWYRQDPGQGLRLIYYSQIVNDFQKGDIAEGYSVSREKKESFPLTVTSAQKNPTAFYLCASSLRTGYTTGELFFGEGSRLTVL.

This chain connects TRBV2 to TRBJ2-7; 8 bases are shared with TRBD1. CDR1 and CDR2 from the germline V gene are SNHLY and FYNNEI. The CDR3 runs to 14 residues. V shed 8 bases and J 5 bases; nucleotides not matched to a gene: 11. This chain's CDR3 is CASRGQGKGHEQYF. CDR3 sequence (DNA): TGTGCCAGCCGTGGACAGGGTAAGGGTCACGAGCAGTACTTC. Based on the CDR3 plus reference TRBV2 and TRBJ2-7, the full variable domain is EPEVTQTPSHQVTQMGQEVILRCVPISNHLYFYWYRQILGQKVEFLVSFYNNEISEKSEIFDDQFSVERPDGSNFTLKIRSTKLEDSAMYFCASRGQGKGHEQYFGPGTRLTVT.

J is TRBJ2-1 and V is TRBV7-6; possible D gene TRBD1, 6 bases. V lost 1 base and J lost 8, with 12 bases in between. Germline assignment: CDR1 SGHVS and CDR2 FNYEAQ. This CDR3 is 14 amino acids long. The CDR3 DNA is TGTGCCAGCAGCTTAGGGGGACATCGGGATGAGCAGTTCTTC. Translated: CASSLGGHRDEQFF.

This rearrangement joins TRBV25-1 to TRBJ2-5, with TRBD1 identical over 9 bases. The V gene end was trimmed by 4 bases and the J gene end by 3 bases; junction bases not matched to a gene: 6. This CDR3 is built from 15 residues. Per the germline V gene, CDR1 is MGHDK and CDR2 is SYGVNS. The CDR3 reads CASSVRDRVKETQYF. As DNA, the CDR3 is TGTGCCAGCAGTGTGAGGGACAGGGTGAAAGAGACCCAGTACTTC.

The chain couples TRBV5-8 to TRBJ1-6; no reliable D call. The CDR3 covers 12 residues. CDR1 is SGHTS, CDR2 YDEGEE, per germline. V was clipped by 2 bases and J by 4 bases, with 1 base between them. The CDR3: CASSFYNSPLHF. The CDR3 DNA reads as TGTGCCAGCAGCTTTTATAATTCACCCCTCCACTTT.

The chain uses TRBV2 and TRBJ2-2; the D gene is possibly TRBD1 (5 bases). Trimming left V 3 bases short and J 3 bases short, with 8 bases between. CDR3 length: 14 amino acids. Germline values: CDR1 SNHLY, CDR2 FYNNEI. The CDR3 region has the DNA TGTGCCAGCAGTGACAGGGCGGACACCGGGGAGCTGTTTTTT. Translating gives CASSDRADTGELFF.

V and J are TRBV9 and TRBJ2-7; D is perhaps TRBD1 (6 bases). V lost 2 bases, J lost 2 bases, and 14 bases lay in between. The germline gives CDR1 SGDLS, CDR2 YYNGEE. This CDR3 is built from 15 residues. The CDR3 DNA reads TGTGCCAGCAGCGTTAGCGATACAGGGCCCTACGAGCAGTACTTC. Translating it yields CASSVSDTGPYEQYF.

This clone occurred once. This chain links TRBV10-3 with TRBJ2-1; 10 nucleotides align to TRBD2. Germline V CDR1 and CDR2: ENHRY, SYGVKD. After removal of 2 bases from V and 4 bases from J, the junction contained 5 bases not matched to a gene. This CDR3 comprises 16 residues. CDR3 protein: CAISEKLAGVYNEQFF. In DNA, the CDR3 is TGTGCCATCAGTGAGAAGCTAGCGGGGGTTTACAATGAGCAGTTCTTC.

The chain links TRBV10-3 to TRBJ1-5; a possible D gene is TRBD1 (5 bases). The CDR3 length is 15 residues. CDR1 is ENHRY and CDR2 is SYGVKD in the germline V gene. V was clipped by 4 bases and J by 4 bases, with 14 bases between them. CDR3 DNA sequence: TGTGCCATCAGTGCGACAGCGGGAGGGAATCAGCCCCAGCATTTT. It specifies CAISATAGGNQPQHF.

J is TRBJ2-4 and V is TRBV7-9; D tentatively fits TRBD1 or TRBD2 (5 bases each). The V end lost 0 bases, the J end lost 0 bases, and 12 bases lay between the germline ends. This CDR3 is 17 amino acids long. CDR1 and CDR2 from the germline V gene are SEHNR and FQNEAQ (reference sequence). CDR3 in amino acids: CASSLAGPPVAKNIQYF. CDR3 bases: TGTGCCAGCAGCTTAGCGGGACCGCCCGTAGCCAAAAACATTCAGTACTTC.

This CDR3 reads CASSKGGGSSYNEQFF. DNA of the CDR3: TGTGCCAGCAGTAAAGGGGGAGGCAGCTCCTACAATGAGCAGTTCTTC. The chain joins TRBV27 to TRBJ2-1; D might be TRBD1 or TRBD2, each matching 6 bases. V was pared by 5 bases and J by 0 bases, with 14 bases between. CDR1 and CDR2 (germline): MNHEY, SMNVEV (reference sequence). The CDR3 runs 16 residues.

This sequence joins TRBV4-1 and TRBJ2-5; tentatively, D is TRBD2 (6 bases). Germline CDR1 MGHRA, CDR2 YSYEKL. V was cut by 5 bases and J by 5 bases, with 15 bases left in between. This CDR3 region has 14 residues. The CDR3 spells CASSSEEGLETQYF. CDR3 in DNA: TGCGCCAGCAGCTCAGAGGAGGGGCTGGAGACCCAGTACTTC.

This clone was picked up one time. The rearrangement uses TRBV5-4 and TRBJ2-5; tentatively, D is TRBD2 (6 bases). V was cut by 3 bases and J by 5 bases, with 11 bases left in between. Germline loops: CDR1 SGHNT, CDR2 YYREEE (reference sequence). The CDR3 runs to 13 residues. In DNA, the CDR3 is TGTGCCAGCAGCTGGGGGACTCGGGAGACCCAGTACTTC. Encoded protein: CASSWGTRETQYF.

The CDR3 DNA reads as TGTGCCAGCAGCAGGGACAGGGGGCTCTACGAGCAGTACTTC. This gives the protein CASSRDRGLYEQYF. This chain links TRBV5-4 with TRBJ2-7, with 12 positions matching TRBD1. J gave up 3 bases and V 4 bases, and 2 bases lay outside the gene matches. This CDR3 region has 14 residues. Germline V gives CDR1 SGHNT, CDR2 YYREEE (reference sequence).

This clone was recorded once. This chain links TRBV7-2 with TRBJ2-1; unclear D gene. The CDR3 runs 15 residues. CDR1 and CDR2 (germline): SGHTA, FQGNSA. V was clipped by 4 bases and J by 4 bases, with 14 bases between them. In DNA, the CDR3 is TGTGCCAGCAGCTCCGGCCCCCCCTTATACAATGAGCAGTTCTTC. Its protein is CASSSGPPLYNEQFF.

This rearrangement joins TRBV7-8 to TRBJ2-7; a weak D match, TRBD2 (6 bases). Trimming stripped 5 bases from V and 3 bases from J, with 11 bases between. Germline assignment: CDR1 SGHVS and CDR2 FQNEAQ. The CDR3 has 13 residues. The CDR3 loop is CASSVTSSYEQYF. CDR3 nucleotide sequence: TGTGCCAGCAGCGTGACTAGTAGCTACGAGCAGTACTTC. Complete variable domain (other parts from reference TRBV7-8 and TRBJ2-7): GAGVSQSPRYKVAKRGQDVALRCDPISGHVSLFWYQQALGQGPEFLTYFQNEAQLDKSGLPSDRFFAERPEGSVSTLKIQRTQQEDSAVYLCASSVTSSYEQYFGPGTRLTVT.

The gene calls are TRBV5-1 and TRBJ2-1; no clear D gene. V lost 5 bases and J lost 0, with 6 bases in between. Germline V gene data show CDR1 as SGHRS and CDR2 as YFSETQ. The length of the CDR3 is 13 residues. The CDR3, as DNA: TGCGCCAGCAGACCTGACTCCTACAATGAGCAGTTCTTC. It is translated as CASRPDSYNEQFF.

The rearrangement links TRBV28 to TRBJ1-5; D is undetermined. The CDR3 consists of 15 residues. Germline CDR1 MDHEN, CDR2 SYDVKM. V lost 4 bases to trimming and J lost 4 bases, with 14 bases between them. CDR3 DNA: TGTGCCAGCAGTTATGGCCAACACCCGAATCAGCCCCAGCATTTT. Translated: CASSYGQHPNQPQHF.